This entry is about one T cell receptor (beta chain). Its specificity is not known. Repertoires were generated with immunoSEQ multiplex PCR, while TCRdb's copy carries only in-frame clones and drops some. Singletons are absent from the sample, which has about 35,000 clones. These data originate in a study of T cell clonality in common variable immunodeficiency. Findings and caveats of the study: Links between repertoire features and CVID complications were heterogeneity-limited.

Sequenced: peripheral blood mononuclear cells. This TCR came from a person aged 18-70 years in good health.

This chain's CDR3 is CASSPAGTDYNEQFF. CDR3 DNA (partial): TGTGCCAGCTCACCGGCCGGGACAGATTACAATGAG. The chain uses TRBV18 and TRBJ2-1; 7 bases are shared with TRBD1. The CDR3 end falls 3 residues outside the read, so it is completed with the germline J gene. The ends lost 3 bases at V and 4 bases at J; junction bases unmatched: 6. The CDR3 loop spans 15 amino acids. The germline gives CDR1 KGHSH, CDR2 LQKENI.